This TCR beta chain originates from a study of T cells in Graves' hyperthyroidism and ophthalmopathy. Across the study: Before treatment of any kind, peripheral blood was taken at initial diagnosis. Study-level results: Most thyroid clonotypes expanded above 0.001 appeared in blood too.

Of note for this clonotype: Antigen specificity is unknown.

V lost 7 bases, J lost 3 bases, and 3 bases stayed unmatched. The CDR3 sequence is 11 residues long. The germline V gene encodes CDR1 SQVTM and CDR2 ANQGSEA. A Clinical Activity Score of at least 3, a NOSPECS grade of at least 4 and a duration under 3 months were recorded in the ophthalmopathy patients. The TCR beta CDR3 regions underwent amplification using RNA transcripts as the source. The TCR CDR3 was amplified in a first-round RT-PCR using the HTBI primer set. TCRdb re-called the multiplex PCR reads through MiXCR, storing one row per CDR3 protein. Among about 640,000 distinct CDR3 sequences listed, less than 25% were seen once.

Sequencing was done on a sample of blood. The clonotype comes from a man between 25 and 39 years old with Graves' ophthalmopathy. J is TRBJ2-7 and V is TRBV29-1; the match to TRBD1 covers 7 bases. The CDR3 spells CSGRDSYEQYF. As DNA, the CDR3 is TGCAGCGGCCGGGACAGCTACGAGCAGTACTTC.